Listed below are T cell receptor beta chains from one sample, sequenced in a study of glioma-infiltrating T cells after dendritic cell vaccination. Generated by immunoSEQ multiplex PCR, the TCRdb table keeps only in-frame clones and is missing some. The sample has about 10,000 clones; over 65% are singletons. This specimen was blood, taken after dendritic cell vaccination. The receptors stem from a human donor with glioblastoma. The CDR3 runs from the conserved cysteine through the conserved F or W. The order of the fields is J gene, V gene, CDR3 protein.

TRBJ1-4 TRBV4-2 CASSQTGGSGTNEKLFF
TRBJ1-2 TRBV18 CASSPQTGANYGYTF
TRBJ1-4 TRBV5-6 CASSFGQGTEKLFF
TRBJ1-2 TRBV5-4 CASSLGGTIYGYTF
TRBJ2-6 TRBV2 CATPAGANVLTF
TRBJ1-5 TRBV30 CAWSSLGNQPQHF
TRBJ1-1 TRBV6-1 CASSEIVRGLNTEAFF
TRBJ2-5 TRBV5-5 CASGSGRKETQYF
TRBJ2-7 TRBV5-4 CASSAPGQGVYEQYF
TRBJ1-1 TRBV4-3 CASSQGGVSEAFF
TRBJ1-1 TRBV29-1 CGTLGAGDTEAFF
TRBJ2-3 TRBV9 CASSVGASTDTQYF
TRBJ1-4 TRBV15 CATSRVVRATNEKLFF
TRBJ2-5 TRBV7-9 CASSLQEETQYF
TRBJ2-1 TRBV6-5 CASSYWPMWEGGEQFF
TRBJ2-7 TRBV19 CASSTHHSLAASSYEQYF
TRBJ2-1 TRBV14 CASSLGREDEQFF
TRBJ2-7 TRBV7-9 CASSPRTGGAINEQYF
TRBJ2-1 TRBV7-3 CASSPTRDRHNEQFF
TRBJ2-4 TRBV5-6 CASSLVGSGGNIQYF
TRBJ2-1 TRBV6-1 CASAGTARHEQFF
TRBJ1-2 TRBV5-1 CASSSTSGDYGYTF
TRBJ2-4 TRBV4-2 CASSQDGKSGRDILAKNIQYF
TRBJ2-7 TRBV6-6 CASSYQITGSAYEQYF
TRBJ2-7 TRBV4-3 CASSLLRTSPTYEQYF
TRBJ1-6 TRBV21-1 CASSKSVYSPLHF
TRBJ1-1 TRBV25-1 CASRTRTGRNTEAFF
TRBJ1-1 TRBV19 CASNRGGGRGTEAFF
TRBJ1-1 TRBV28 CASSPLEGRTEAFF
TRBJ2-7 TRBV28 CASSLSEYEQYF
TRBJ2-7 TRBV12-5 CASGILARAYEQYF
TRBJ2-7 TRBV6-7 CASSERTLPYEQYF
TRBJ2-3 TRBV5-4 CASSLLGGDTQYF
TRBJ1-4 TRBV5-5 CASSFSGATNEKLFF
TRBJ2-4 TRBV30 CAWSVQRGGGNIQYF
NA TRBV4-1 CASSQENSYEQYF
TRBJ2-1 TRBV28 CASRSSYNEQFF
TRBJ2-3 TRBV28 CASSLWTTGVGTDTQYF
TRBJ2-2 TRBV19 CASRRDRGRTGELFF
TRBJ2-7 TRBV9 CASSVALFGEQYF
TRBJ2-1 TRBV19 CASARFDLAGRDEQFF
TRBJ2-1 TRBV28 CASSLNGRGGYNEQFF
TRBJ2-1 TRBV27 CASSWAGGTEQFF
TRBJ2-1 TRBV9 CASSVPGTSGGGYNEQFF
TRBJ2-1 TRBV5-8 CASSPTGTGFNYNEQFF
TRBJ1-5 TRBV2 CASRRDRNQPQHF